This T cell receptor beta chain was captured by sequencing in a study of monozygotic twins with inflammatory bowel disease. Findings and caveats of the study: Variability may have been added to patient repertoires by differing immunosuppressive treatments. IBD patients, compared with healthy twins, shared fewer clonotypes with others (especially with disease activity). Using the inverse Simpson index, IBD patients had lower TCRbeta diversity than healthy co-twins.

Via template switching, UMIs carrying a 6-nucleotide sample barcode were introduced. TCRdb re-called the 5' RACE reads and catalogs CDR3 proteins one per entry, DNA excluded. The sample includes some 400,000 distinct CDR3 sequences. In regard to this clonotype: Its antigen is currently unknown.

Germline V gene sequence: CDR1 SGHNT, CDR2 YYREEE (reference sequence). CDR3 length: 16 residues. The chain carries TRBV5-4 and TRBJ2-1. The specimen sequenced was blood. The TCR originated in a human donor with ulcerative colitis or Crohn's disease, or a healthy co-twin of an affected twin (not recorded which). Here the CDR3 reads CASSLGFLSSYNEQFF.